What follows are 14 T cell receptor beta chains derived from one specimen sequenced in a study of blood T cell repertoires in COVID-19. Profiled with immunoSEQ multiplex PCR; TCRdb holds only in-frame clones, not every one. In the table there are 85,000 to 100,000 clones, around 88% of which are singletons. The sample consisted of peripheral blood. The source of these receptors is a woman in her sixties or seventies with COVID-19, enrolled during active disease.

This chain joins TRBV6-2 or TRBV6-3 and TRBJ1-6; the match to TRBD1 covers 10 bases. Germline V gene sequence: CDR1 MNHEY, CDR2 SVGEGT. CDR3 length equals 14 residues. The ends lost 5 bases at V and 9 bases at J; junction bases unmatched: 4. The CDR3 DNA reads TGTGCCAGCAGTCTCCGACAGGGGGCTTCACCCCTCCACTTT. Amino acids: CASSLRQGASPLHF.

This chain uses TRBV27 with TRBJ2-1, with 8 bases aligning to TRBD1. After removal of 4 bases from V and 4 bases from J, the junction contained 6 bases not matched to a gene. CDR1 MNHEY and CDR2 SMNVEV come from the germline V gene (reference sequence). The CDR3 totals 15 residues. CDR3 residues: CASSWAGQEYNEQFF. The CDR3 region has the DNA TGTGCCAGCAGTTGGGCGGGACAGGAGTACAATGAGCAGTTCTTC.

J is TRBJ2-5 and V is TRBV20-1, with D uncertain. The germline V gene has CDR1 DFQATT and CDR2 SNEGSKA (reference sequence). This CDR3 is 10 amino acids long. The germline V and J ends were trimmed by 4 bases and 3 bases, with 3 bases remaining between them. CDR3 in DNA: TGCAGTGCTATAAAAGAGACCCAGTACTTC. It translates to CSAIKETQYF.

This chain connects TRBV20-1 to TRBJ2-1, with a tentative D call TRBD1 (6 bases). V was shortened by 2 bases and J by 14 bases, with 13 bases between the two germline ends. Germline-derived CDR1 and CDR2 are DFQATT and SNEGSKA (reference sequence). The CDR3 spans 11 residues. CDR3 nucleotides: TGCAGTGCTAGATCTCGGGACAAAGAGTTCTTC. Translation: CSARSRDKEFF.

This clone was observed a single time. The chain has TRBV2 and TRBJ1-2, with D possibly matching TRBD1 (6 bases). CDR3 length: 13 amino acids. V was shortened by 7 bases and J by 3 bases, with 12 bases between the two germline ends. Germline CDR1 reads SNHLY; CDR2 reads FYNNEI. CDR3 DNA sequence: TGTGCCAGCAACCCCCGGACAGACTATGGCTACACCTTC. Translation: CASNPRTDYGYTF.

The rearrangement uses TRBV28 and TRBJ2-7, with D hard to call. This CDR3 is 12 amino acids long. V was cut by 10 bases and J by 2 bases, with 12 bases left in between. Germline V gene sequence: CDR1 MDHEN, CDR2 SYDVKM. The CDR3 DNA reads TGTGCCACCGGGTACCAACCCTACGAGCAGTACTTC. Protein product: CATGYQPYEQYF.

The CDR3 loop is CASSRDRVYGYTF. DNA for the CDR3: TGTGCCAGCAGCCGGGACAGGGTTTATGGCTACACCTTC. The J gene is TRBJ1-2, the V gene TRBV7-9; TRBD1 matches at 9 bases. The CDR3 loop spans 13 amino acids. J gave up 5 bases and V 5 bases, and 3 bases lay outside the gene matches. Looked up from germline, CDR1 is SEHNR and CDR2 is FQNEAQ (reference sequence).

The chain couples TRBV29-1 to TRBJ2-1, with 15 bases identical to TRBD2. Trimming took 4 bases from V and 0 from J; bases not matched to a gene: 4. Germline V gives CDR1 SQVTM, CDR2 ANQGSEA. CDR3 length: 17 residues. CDR3 sequence (DNA): TGCAGCGTTGGGGGACTAGCGGGGGGCCCCTCCTACAATGAGCAGTTCTTC. Residues: CSVGGLAGGPSYNEQFF.

The chain uses TRBV5-8 and TRBJ2-5; 7 bases fit TRBD1. The CDR3 is 13 amino acids. Germline V gene data show CDR1 as SGHTS and CDR2 as YDEGEE. J was trimmed by 4 bases and V by 6 bases; bases with no gene match: 6. CDR3 DNA sequence: TGTGCCAGCACCGACGACAGGGTAGAGACCCAGTACTTC. Translating gives CASTDDRVETQYF.

The chain has TRBV10-3 and TRBJ1-6; D is possibly TRBD1 (6 bases). Deletions cut 9 bases from V and 10 bases from J, with 16 bases between. The CDR3 contains 13 residues. Germline-derived CDR1 and CDR2 are ENHRY and SYGVKD. This chain's CDR3 is CAMRDITRSPLHF. CDR3 bases: TGTGCCATGAGGGACATCACGAGATCACCCCTCCACTTT.

The chain is built from TRBV6-5 and TRBJ2-3, with D unresolved. The V and J ends lost 6 bases and 4 bases respectively, with 8 bases between them. The CDR3 runs 12 residues. Germline lookup yields CDR1 MNHEY and CDR2 SVGAGI. CDR3 sequence: CASSTSADTQYF. CDR3 nucleotides: TGTGCCAGCAGCACGAGCGCAGATACGCAGTATTTT.

The V call is TRBV19, the J call TRBJ1-4; 7 positions agree with TRBD1. V was clipped by 5 bases and J by 5 bases; unmatched bases: 20. The CDR3 has 19 amino acids. CDR1 LNHDA and CDR2 SQIVND come from the germline V gene (reference sequence). CDR3 residues: CASSPWDSTSKDPNEKLFF. The CDR3 region has the DNA TGTGCCAGTAGTCCCTGGGACAGCACCTCAAAAGATCCAAATGAAAAACTGTTTTTT.

This rearrangement joins TRBV28 to TRBJ1-5; no clear D. V was cut by 8 bases and J by 0 bases, with 8 bases left in between. Germline V gene lookup returns CDR1 MDHEN and CDR2 SYDVKM. This CDR3 has 13 amino acids. The CDR3 is CASFRNSNQPQHF. The DNA of the CDR3 is TGTGCCAGCTTCAGAAATAGCAATCAGCCCCAGCATTTT.

The J gene is TRBJ2-1, the V gene TRBV6-2 or TRBV6-3, with D unclear. The CDR3 loop spans 14 amino acids. Germline V gene data show CDR1 as MNHEY and CDR2 as SVGEGT. Trimming left V 5 bases short and J 2 bases short, with 10 bases between. CDR3: CASSRSEAYNEQFF. CDR3 DNA sequence: TGTGCCAGCAGTAGGTCAGAGGCCTACAATGAGCAGTTCTTC.